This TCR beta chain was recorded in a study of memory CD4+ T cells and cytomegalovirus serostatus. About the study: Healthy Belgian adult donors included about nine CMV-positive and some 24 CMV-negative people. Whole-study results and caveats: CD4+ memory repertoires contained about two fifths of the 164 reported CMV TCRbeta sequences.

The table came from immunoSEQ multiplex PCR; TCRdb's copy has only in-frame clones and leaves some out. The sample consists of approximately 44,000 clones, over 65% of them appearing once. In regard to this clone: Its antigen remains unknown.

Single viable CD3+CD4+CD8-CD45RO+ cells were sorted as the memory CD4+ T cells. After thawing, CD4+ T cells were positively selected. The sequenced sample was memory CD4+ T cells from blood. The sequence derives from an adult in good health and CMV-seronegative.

This CDR3 reads CASSRTGVADIQYF. The CDR3 DNA follows: TGCGCCAGCAGCCGGACAGGGGTGGCGGACATTCAGTACTTC. This chain uses TRBV4-1 with TRBJ2-4; TRBD1 matches at 9 bases. V lost 4 bases, J lost 8 bases, and 6 bases stayed unmatched. The CDR3 covers 14 residues. CDR1 is MGHRA and CDR2 is YSYEKL in the germline V gene.